These 18 T cell receptor beta chains share one sample of origin, sequenced in a study of T cell responses to AZD1222 COVID-19 vaccine. The table came from immunoSEQ multiplex PCR; TCRdb's copy has only in-frame clones and leaves some out. The table lists roughly 150,000 clones, approximately 91% of them singletons. The input for sequencing was peripheral blood, taken 28 days after the second AZD1222 dose. The receptors derive from an adult who received the AZD1222 COVID-19 vaccine.

A remark on this clone: At one of its ends the junction is not consistent with the germline gene, which may arise from a read error. The chain is built from TRBV7-7 and TRBJ2-6; D gene ambiguous. CDR3 length equals 15 residues. The germline gives CDR1 SSHAT, CDR2 FNYEAQ (reference sequence). The CDR3 nucleotides read TGTGCTAGCAGCCTAGGGCCCCGTGAGGCCAACGTCCTGACTTTC. Its translation: CASSLGPREANVLTF.

The gene calls are TRBV29-1 and TRBJ2-5; D gene uncertain. The germline V and J ends were trimmed by 4 bases and 5 bases, with 14 bases remaining between them. The CDR3 runs 13 residues. Germline loops: CDR1 SQVTM, CDR2 ANQGSEA. Written as DNA, the CDR3 is TGCAGCGTTGCCGCAGGTCAAGGGGAGACCCAGTACTTC. This encodes CSVAAGQGETQYF.

The chain is built from TRBV7-2 and TRBJ1-5; no reliable D call. The ends were cut back, 1 base at V and 3 bases at J, with 4 bases in the middle. Germline assignment: CDR1 SGHTA and CDR2 FQGNSA. CDR3 length equals 13 residues. The CDR3 DNA follows: TGTGCCAGCAGCTTAGATTACAATCAGCCCCAGCATTTT. Translation: CASSLDYNQPQHF.

The chain recombines TRBV11-2 with TRBJ1-3, with D possibly TRBD1 on 5 matching bases. The CDR3 totals 15 residues. V was clipped by 5 bases and J by 0 bases, with 11 bases between them. CDR1 is SGHAT, CDR2 FQNNGV, per germline. The CDR3 region has the DNA TGTGCCAGCAGCCCGGGACCTTACTCTGGAAACACCATATATTTT. Protein: CASSPGPYSGNTIYF. Full variable domain (rest looked up from reference TRBV11-2 and TRBJ1-3): EAGVAQSPRYKIIEKRQSVAFWCNPISGHATLYWYQQILGQGPKLLIQFQNNGVVDDSQLPKDRFSAERLKGVDSTLKIQPAKLEDSAVYLCASSPGPYSGNTIYFGEGSWLTVV.

J is TRBJ1-4 and V is TRBV19, with a possible D match to TRBD1 (5 bases). CDR1 is LNHDA and CDR2 is SQIVND in the germline V gene (reference sequence). The CDR3 covers 15 residues. The ends were cut back, 7 bases at V and 1 base at J, with 13 bases in the middle. The CDR3 region has the DNA TGTGCCAGTAACCCCGGGACCTTAACTAATGAAAAACTGTTTTTT. Its translation: CASNPGTLTNEKLFF.

The chain joins TRBV11-2 to TRBJ2-5, with 11 bases that match TRBD2. The CDR3 contains 16 residues. Germline V gives CDR1 SGHAT, CDR2 FQNNGV. Trimming at V came to 2 bases and at J to 2 bases, leaving 4 bases not matched to a gene. The CDR3 loop is CASSLRTSGRQETQYF. CDR3 coding DNA: TGTGCCAGCAGCTTAAGGACTAGCGGGCGGCAAGAGACCCAGTACTTC.

This clone was seen a few times. The chain couples TRBV6-5 to TRBJ1-6, with D perhaps TRBD1 (6 bases). With 10 bases removed from V and 3 bases from J, the gap between germline ends came to 16 bases. The CDR3 has 15 residues. Germline CDR1 and CDR2: MNHEY and SVGAGI. CDR3 DNA sequence: TGTGCCACGCGAGGGGGGGGCAACTATAATTCACCCCTCCACTTT. As protein: CATRGGGNYNSPLHF.

The rearrangement links TRBV5-1 to TRBJ2-3, with TRBD1 matching 9 bases. The germline CDR1 and CDR2 sequences are SGHRS and YFSETQ. With 0 bases clipped from V and 4 bases from J, the junction kept 6 bases outside the gene matches. The length of the CDR3 is 16 residues. The CDR3 protein is CASSLAGTGYADTQYF. The CDR3 DNA reads TGCGCCAGCAGCTTGGCGGGGACAGGGTATGCAGATACGCAGTATTTT.

The V gene is TRBV6-5, the J gene TRBJ2-3; D possibly corresponds to TRBD2 (7 bases). CDR3 length: 14 amino acids. The germline gives CDR1 MNHEY, CDR2 SVGAGI. Deletions cut 6 bases from V and 0 bases from J, with 10 bases between. The chain's CDR3 is CASRGGASTDTQYF. In DNA, the CDR3 is TGTGCCAGCAGGGGGGGGGCAAGCACAGATACGCAGTATTTT.

The chain is built from TRBV10-3 and TRBJ1-4; D gene uncertain. Germline-derived CDR1 and CDR2 are ENHRY and SYGVKD. The CDR3 extends over 14 amino acids. The V and J ends lost 9 bases and 0 bases respectively, with 11 bases between them. DNA for the CDR3: TGTGCCATAAGCCCCACTTCAACTAATGAAAAACTGTTTTTT. It is translated as CAISPTSTNEKLFF.

The V call is TRBV20-1, the J call TRBJ1-6; TRBD1 might be the D (6 bases). CDR1 and CDR2 (germline): DFQATT, SNEGSKA (reference sequence). The V end was cut by 6 bases, the J end by 14 bases, with 14 bases between. The CDR3 totals 11 residues. Written as DNA, the CDR3 is TGCAGTGCGGAACAGGGATGGACCCTCCACTTT. Translated, it gives CSAEQGWTLHF.

The CDR3 here is CASSWGRGVTKNIQYF. Written as DNA, the CDR3 is TGTGCCAGCAGCTGGGGCAGGGGAGTAACCAAAAACATTCAGTACTTC. The gene calls are TRBV2 and TRBJ2-4; D possibly corresponds to TRBD1 (6 bases). The CDR3 sequence is 16 residues long. Trimming took off 6 bases at V and 2 bases at J, with 17 bases between the two ends. Per the germline V gene, CDR1 is SNHLY and CDR2 is FYNNEI. Looking up the rest from reference TRBV2 and TRBJ2-4 gives the full variable domain: EPEVTQTPSHQVTQMGQEVILRCVPISNHLYFYWYRQILGQKVEFLVSFYNNEISEKSEIFDDQFSVERPDGSNFTLKIRSTKLEDSAMYFCASSWGRGVTKNIQYFGAGTRLSVL.

CDR3 region: CASSGGQGNGYTF. In DNA form, the CDR3 reads TGTGCCAGCAGCGGGGGACAGGGGAATGGCTACACCTTC. V gene TRBV6-5 combines with J gene TRBJ1-2, with 10 bases fitting TRBD1. The germline CDR1 and CDR2 sequences are MNHEY and SVGAGI. CDR3 size: 13 residues. The trim removed 6 bases at V and 6 bases at J, leaving 4 bases unmatched.

J is TRBJ2-1 and V is TRBV5-4; no firm D call. The V end lost 0 bases, the J end lost 3 bases, and 10 bases lay between the germline ends. The CDR3 is 15 amino acids. Per germline, CDR1 SGHNT and CDR2 YYREEE (reference sequence). CDR3 sequence reads: CASSLAGAVYNEQFF. The CDR3, as DNA: TGTGCCAGCAGCTTGGCCGGCGCTGTCTACAATGAGCAGTTCTTC.

The chain combines TRBV14 with TRBJ2-1; the D gene could be TRBD1 or TRBD2 (7 bases each). Trimming removed 5 bases from V and 1 base from J, with 15 bases in between. CDR1 is SGHDN and CDR2 is FVKESK in the germline V gene. CDR3 length equals 16 residues. The CDR3 DNA sequence: TGTGCCAGCAGCGCTAGACAGGGAGGGTCCTACAATGAGCAGTTCTTC. Amino acid sequence: CASSARQGGSYNEQFF.

This chain connects TRBV5-1 to TRBJ2-7; D call uncertain. V gave up 1 base and J gave up 1 base, with 6 bases separating them. Germline V lookup: CDR1 SGHRS, CDR2 YFSETQ. This CDR3 is 13 amino acids long. The CDR3 loop is CASSLTESYEQYF. CDR3 nucleotide sequence: TGCGCCAGCAGCTTGACGGAGTCCTACGAGCAGTACTTC.

This clone came up once. This chain joins TRBV5-4 and TRBJ2-3, with D hard to call. This CDR3 is 12 amino acids long. Trimming took off 0 bases at V and 7 bases at J, with 6 bases between the two ends. Germline values: CDR1 SGHNT, CDR2 YYREEE (reference sequence). In DNA, the CDR3 is TGTGCCAGCAGCTTGGCTTCCAATACGCAGTATTTT. This gives the protein CASSLASNTQYF.

CDR3 sequence: CASSLASGGPYEQYF. CDR3 bases: TGTGCCAGCAGCTTAGCTAGCGGGGGTCCCTACGAGCAGTACTTC. The V and J genes are TRBV7-9 and TRBJ2-7; 9 bases agree with TRBD2. V shed 0 bases and J 2 bases; nucleotides not matched to a gene: 2. This CDR3 spans 15 amino acids. The V gene's germline CDR1 is SEHNR and CDR2 FQNEAQ (reference sequence).